Detailed here is one T cell receptor beta chain. The antigen is unknown. This entry is derived from a study of CD8+ T cells in alopecia areata. Study details: After 6 to 18 months of tofacitinib, follow-up continued 6 months off drug. Overall study results and limits: Sequencing of scalp tissue also captures the resident alphabeta T cells of normal skin. Patients shared TCRs less clearly than mice did, possibly owing to HLA.

The CDR3 spans 13 residues. CDR1 and CDR2 (germline): SQVTM, ANQGSEA. V lost 5 bases and J 3 bases, leaving 11 bases between the germline ends. Patients with alopecia areata provided lesional scalp punch biopsies as well as peripheral blood. The authors extracted RNA and reverse transcribed it into cDNA as the sequencing template. Profiling relied on immunoSEQ multiplex PCR, and the TCRdb table lists in-frame clones only, not all of them. The sample shows under 250,000 clones, around 62% of them seen only once. The chain recombines TRBV29-1 with TRBJ1-5, with a tentative D call TRBD1 (5 bases). The material was CD4+ T cells sorted from blood, obtained at week 0. The TCR comes from a human donor with alopecia areata. The CDR3 DNA sequence: TGCAGCGTTCGGACATCTCTCAATCAGCCCCAGCATTTT. Its translation is CSVRTSLNQPQHF.